Sequencing of this T cell receptor beta chain was carried out in a study of identical twins. Points from the study as a whole: Abundant beta clonotypes from cord blood had fewer insertions, unlike memory repertoires, which showed none. Out-of-frame beta chain sequences displayed weaker excess sharing between twins.

The donor group consisted entirely of healthy Caucasians. This clonotype was recorded a few times. What it binds is not known. This CDR3 is 12 amino acids long. Germline lookup yields CDR1 MNHNY and CDR2 SVGAGI (reference sequence). The ends were cut back, 5 bases at V and 6 bases at J, with 11 bases in the middle. TCRdb reanalysed the 5' RACE reads using MiXCR and keeps one entry per CDR3 protein. The sample gives 1.5 million to 2 million distinct CDR3 sequences, roughly a third of which show up once; 0.25% to 0.3% is in the top ten. Material: cord blood. This rearrangement joins TRBV6-6 to TRBJ2-7, with a possible D match to TRBD1 (5 bases). The origin of this receptor is a newborn girl in good health. CDR3 sequence (DNA): TGTGCCAGCAGTCGCAGGGATTTCGAGCAGTACTTC. It translates to CASSRRDFEQYF.